This T cell receptor beta chain was recorded in a study of OX40 agonist ivuxolimab in advanced cancers. General notes on the study: Ivuxolimab, which targeted the costimulatory receptor OX40 (CD134), was an agonistic, fully human IgG2 monoclonal antibody. Intravenous ivuxolimab was administered to patients every 2 weeks at six dose levels: 0.01, 0.1, 0.3, 1.5, 3 and 10 mg/kg. Among the roughly 52 dose-escalation patients, some 19 had hepatocellular carcinoma, 15 melanoma, 9 renal cell carcinoma and 9 head and neck cancer. In the dose-escalation cohort, more than 80% of patients were male, and the mean age was 60 years with a range of roughly 20 to 85. Prior anti-PD-1, anti-PD-L1 or anti-CTLA-4 therapy was permitted, and checkpoint inhibitors had been received by about two fifths of dose-escalation patients. Partial responses were achieved by three dose-escalation patients, of whom one had hepatocellular carcinoma and two had cutaneous melanoma. The purpose of peripheral TCRbeta sequencing was to test whether ivuxolimab changed TCR sequence diversity and led to clonal T-cell expansion. The paper reports the monotherapy dose-escalation portion (N ≈ 52 patients) of the phase I ivuxolimab trial. What the research found in general, with its limitations: In partial responders in the 0.1-3.0 mg/kg groups, normalized peripheral clonal expansion was found to be among the lowest, especially among CD8+ T cells. After ivuxolimab, expanded clones were on average more numerous among CD8+ T cells than among CD4+ T cells. The antigen specificity of the clonally expanded peripheral T cells was not determined. Low levels of normalized T-cell clonal expansion were also seen in some patients who did not respond. At doses of 0.1 to 3.0 mg/kg, clonal expansion of both CD4+ and CD8+ T cells in blood was seen between baseline and week 6.

Turning to this clone: Its specific antigen is unknown. No quality values exist for individual bases; no much larger clone is one base distant.

The trial excluded patients who had a history of autoimmune disease or who were on systemic immunosuppression. Peripheral blood for TCR sequencing was collected from all dose cohorts at baseline, on cycle 4 day 1, and on cycle 7 day 1. The samples were taken from a phase I, first-in-human, multicenter, open-label dose-escalation trial of ivuxolimab. The trial enrolled adults with locally advanced or metastatic head and neck squamous cell, hepatocellular, melanoma or renal cell carcinoma. Before TCR sequencing, CD4+ T cells and CD8+ T cells from peripheral blood were sorted into separate populations. Genomic DNA was isolated from the sorted cells so that the TCRbeta CDR3 region could be sequenced. TCRbeta CDR3 regions were sequenced using the immunoSEQ Assay. Not all clones reach the TCRdb copy of this immuneACCESS table, which keeps in-frame sequences only. Checked studies attribute under half of the gap to unresolved V genes and leave the rest unexplained. A total of about 87,000 clones appear in this sample, around four fifths of them only once. The ten largest clonotypes hold approximately 0.78% of the sample.

V drops 3 bases and J drops 5 bases, leaving 8 bases in between. From the cysteine through the phenylalanine, the CDR3 covers 13 amino acids. The only DNA kept is the CDR3, 39 bases in frame from the first base. CDR1 and CDR2 (SGHRS, YFSETQ) derive from the germline V gene. The V gene is TRBV5-1 and the J gene is TRBJ1-4; there is no confident call for the D gene. This receptor was identified in an adult with an advanced solid tumor such as melanoma, head and neck, liver or kidney cancer. The sequencing used CD4+ or CD8+ T cells sorted from blood, collected in a trial of the OX40 agonist ivuxolimab. In nucleotide form, the sequence is TGCGCCAGCAGCTCCTCCCTGAATGAAAAACTGTTTTTT. Its translation is CASSSSLNEKLFF.